These 7 T cell receptor beta chains were sequenced from one sample in a study of blood T cell repertoires in COVID-19. Profiling relied on immunoSEQ multiplex PCR, and the TCRdb table lists in-frame clones only, not all of them. The repertoire consists of under 350,000 clones, with approximately 86% occurring once and the leading ten covering about 4%. What was sequenced was PBMCs or T cells enriched from blood (not recorded which). The origin of the receptors is a woman aged 35 to 49 with acute COVID-19.

The chain carries TRBV11-2 and TRBJ1-3, with D maybe TRBD1 (5 bases). Germline loops: CDR1 SGHAT, CDR2 FQNNGV. The ends were cut back, 5 bases at V and 1 base at J, with 12 bases in the middle. The CDR3 runs to 15 residues. The CDR3: CASSPNRGSGNTIYF. As DNA, the CDR3 is TGTGCCAGCAGCCCTAACCGGGGGTCTGGAAACACCATATATTTT.

V and J are TRBV28 and TRBJ1-5; 7 bases agree with TRBD1. From germline, CDR1 is MDHEN and CDR2 SYDVKM. This CDR3 contains 12 residues. The trim removed 8 bases at V and 4 bases at J, leaving 2 bases unmatched. CDR3 protein: CASRDSNQPQHF. The CDR3 bases are TGTGCCAGCCGGGACAGTAATCAGCCCCAGCATTTT.

The chain links TRBV6-5 to TRBJ1-4; possible D gene TRBD1, 5 bases. The CDR3 sequence is 14 residues long. The germline CDR1 and CDR2 sequences are MNHEY and SVGAGI. The germline V and J ends were trimmed by 5 bases and 8 bases, with 15 bases remaining between them. CDR3 bases: TGTGCCAGCAGTCCCCTGGGGCCCCGCGAAAAACTGTTTTTT. This encodes CASSPLGPREKLFF.

V usage is TRBV19 and J usage is TRBJ1-3; a possible D gene is TRBD1 (6 bases). Germline V CDR1 and CDR2: LNHDA, SQIVND (reference sequence). The ends were cut back, 5 bases at V and 0 bases at J, with 11 bases in the middle. CDR3 size: 15 residues. CDR3 coding DNA: TGTGCCAGTAGTCTCGGCAGGGGCTCTGGAAACACCATATATTTT. It codes for CASSLGRGSGNTIYF.

This sequence joins TRBV5-1 and TRBJ1-6, with 9 bases aligning to TRBD1. The CDR3 sequence is 17 residues long. With 0 bases clipped from V and 4 bases from J, the junction kept 5 bases outside the gene matches. The germline V gene has CDR1 SGHRS and CDR2 YFSETQ. DNA of the CDR3: TGCGCCAGCAGCTTGGCCGGGACAGGGTCATATAATTCACCCCTCCACTTT. This translates into CASSLAGTGSYNSPLHF.

The chain combines TRBV15 with TRBJ2-1; 7 positions match TRBD1. There are 15 residues in the CDR3. The germline V gene encodes CDR1 LNHNV and CDR2 YYDKDF (reference sequence). V gave up 0 bases and J gave up 8 bases; unmatched junction bases: 7. CDR3 in amino acids: CATSRDGDRADEQFF. Written as DNA, the CDR3 is TGTGCCACCAGCAGAGATGGTGACAGGGCGGATGAGCAGTTCTTC.

This chain uses TRBV7-2 with TRBJ1-2, with TRBD1 as a possible D gene (5 bases). The CDR3 runs to 14 residues. Per the germline V gene, CDR1 is SGHTA and CDR2 is FQGNSA. V lost 2 bases and J 0 bases, leaving 7 bases between the germline ends. CDR3 sequence reads: CASSLRQPNYGYTF. The CDR3 DNA reads as TGTGCCAGCAGCTTACGACAGCCTAACTATGGCTACACCTTC.